Below, 23 T cell receptor beta chains from the same sample are listed, as sequenced in a study of cytomegalovirus exposure and HLA in healthy donors. Vbeta (60) and Jbeta (13) primers were used in the PCR. Sequenced by immunoSEQ multiplex PCR; TCRdb stores in-frame clones only, minus some. The data show 150,000 to 200,000 clones, roughly 83% seen once. The sequenced sample consisted of PBMCs. These receptors all come from a woman aged 50 to 60 in good health and CMV-seronegative.

Comment on this clone: One end of the junction is discordant with germline, which a read error may explain. The rearrangement joins TRBV7-9 to TRBJ2-1; 7 nucleotides line up with TRBD2. Germline-derived CDR1 and CDR2 are SEHNR and FQNEAQ (reference sequence). There are 16 residues in the CDR3. The CDR3 bases are TGTTCCAGCAGCCCCTATCTAGCGGCCGTTTACAATGAGCAGTTCTTC. This gives the protein CSSSPYLAAVYNEQFF.

CDR3 sequence (DNA): TGCGCCAGCAGCGGGGGACTAGCGACCTACAATGAGCAGTTCTTC. The encoded protein is CASSGGLATYNEQFF. The genes are TRBV5-1 and TRBJ2-1; 10 bases agree with TRBD2. There are 15 residues in the CDR3. Trimming took 4 bases from V and 2 from J; bases not matched to a gene: 3. From germline, CDR1 is SGHRS and CDR2 YFSETQ.

The chain couples TRBV2 to TRBJ1-2; 7 bases are shared with TRBD1. CDR1 SNHLY and CDR2 FYNNEI come from the germline V gene. Trimming at V came to 3 bases and at J to 3 bases, leaving 19 bases not matched to a gene. There are 19 residues in the CDR3. CDR3 sequence reads: CASSETRGTVKYPHYGYTF. CDR3 sequence (DNA): TGTGCCAGCAGTGAGACCCGCGGGACAGTCAAATACCCGCACTATGGCTACACCTTC.

This clone was recorded a few times. The genes are TRBV9 and TRBJ2-5, with 8 bases matching TRBD1. The CDR3 totals 14 residues. Germline loops: CDR1 SGDLS, CDR2 YYNGEE. Trimming took 4 bases from V and 4 from J; bases not matched to a gene: 6. The DNA for the CDR3 is TGTGCCAGCAGCTCCGACAGGGGTCCAGAGACCCAGTACTTC. It specifies CASSSDRGPETQYF.

The chain recombines TRBV28 with TRBJ1-1; 8 bases fit TRBD1. Trimming at V came to 5 bases and at J to 5 bases, leaving 7 bases not matched to a gene. Looked up from germline, CDR1 is MDHEN and CDR2 is SYDVKM. The CDR3 spans 14 residues. CDR3 coding DNA: TGTGCCAGCAGTCGGCAGGGGGCAGGGACTGAAGCTTTCTTT. The encoded protein is CASSRQGAGTEAFF.

This chain joins TRBV6-5 and TRBJ1-3; 10 bases agree with TRBD1. Unmatched junction bases numbered 6, after V lost 5 bases and J lost 5 bases. This CDR3 has 15 residues. Germline V gene sequence: CDR1 MNHEY, CDR2 SVGAGI. The CDR3 loop reads CASSPPGQGRNTIYF. CDR3 sequence (DNA): TGTGCCAGCAGTCCGCCGGGACAGGGGAGAAACACCATATATTTT.

The chain joins TRBV6-1 to TRBJ1-3; D perhaps matches TRBD1 (5 bases). CDR3 length: 15 residues. Trimming removed 6 bases at V and 4 bases at J, with 16 bases between. The germline V gene encodes CDR1 MNHNS and CDR2 SASEGT. DNA for the CDR3: TGTGCCAGCAGCGGACAAAAAGGCCCAGGAAACACCATATATTTT. Encoded protein: CASSGQKGPGNTIYF.

The chain employs TRBV6-1 and TRBJ2-3; 7 bases line up with TRBD1. This CDR3 region has 14 residues. With 3 bases clipped from V and 5 bases from J, the junction kept 5 bases outside the gene matches. Germline V gene sequence: CDR1 MNHNS, CDR2 SASEGT. The CDR3: CASSETGKEDTQYF. Written as DNA, the CDR3 is TGTGCCAGCAGTGAGACAGGGAAAGAAGATACGCAGTATTTT.

This chain links TRBV28 with TRBJ1-1; no reliable D call. CDR3 size: 12 residues. V lost 6 bases to trimming and J lost 11 bases, with 16 bases between them. Germline V lookup: CDR1 MDHEN, CDR2 SYDVKM. This CDR3 reads CASRLPARVAFF. CDR3 nucleotide sequence: TGTGCCAGCAGACTCCCCGCACGGGTGGCTTTCTTT.

This clone showed up just once. The genes are TRBV10-2 and TRBJ2-4; D perhaps matches TRBD2 (6 bases). The germline V gene has CDR1 WSHSY and CDR2 SAAADI. The V end lost 0 bases, the J end lost 15 bases, and 15 bases lay between the germline ends. This CDR3 has 13 residues. The CDR3 sequence is CASSESTGAGRYF. Written as DNA, the CDR3 is TGCGCCAGCAGTGAGTCGACCGGGGCGGGGAGGTACTTC.

The chain joins TRBV11-3 to TRBJ2-1; no clear D. V gave up 1 base and J gave up 5 bases, with 9 bases separating them. The CDR3 spans 14 residues. Germline V gene lookup returns CDR1 SGHNT and CDR2 YENEEA. In nucleotides, the CDR3 is TGTGCCAGCAGCTTAGCCCCTATCCACAATGAGCAGTTCTTC. Protein: CASSLAPIHNEQFF.

This sequence joins TRBV5-1 and TRBJ2-1; 14 positions agree with TRBD2. CDR3 length: 18 amino acids. Germline CDR1 SGHRS, CDR2 YFSETQ. The V gene end was trimmed by 3 bases and the J gene end by 4 bases; junction bases not matched to a gene: 9. In nucleotides, the CDR3 is TGCGCCAGCAGCTACGGACTAGCGGGGGGCCTCGAATACAATGAGCAGTTCTTC. It is translated as CASSYGLAGGLEYNEQFF. The entire variable domain, with the rest obtained from reference TRBV5-1 and TRBJ2-1, is as follows: KAGVTQTPRYLIKTRGQQVTLSCSPISGHRSVSWYQQTPGQGLQFLFEYFSETQRNKGNFPGRFSGRQFSNSRSEMNVSTLELGDSALYLCASSYGLAGGLEYNEQFFGPGTRLTVL.

The chain couples TRBV27 to TRBJ2-7; no reliable D call. The germline V gene has CDR1 MNHEY and CDR2 SMNVEV (reference sequence). Trimming cost V 2 bases and J 1 base, with 6 bases left between them. This CDR3 is built from 13 residues. CDR3 sequence: CASSLGESYEQYF. CDR3 nucleotide sequence: TGTGCCAGCAGTTTAGGAGAATCCTACGAGCAGTACTTC.

The genes are TRBV6-5 and TRBJ1-2, with TRBD1 matching over 7 bases. Germline V lookup: CDR1 MNHEY, CDR2 SVGAGI. The CDR3 loop spans 12 amino acids. Unmatched junction bases numbered 5, after V lost 5 bases and J lost 8 bases. In DNA, the CDR3 is TGTGCCAGCAGTAACGACAGGGCGGGCTACACCTTC. It is translated as CASSNDRAGYTF.

The chain recombines TRBV7-9 with TRBJ1-1; no clear D. Per the germline V gene, CDR1 is SEHNR and CDR2 is FQNEAQ (reference sequence). V lost 3 bases, J lost 2 bases, and 16 bases lay in between. CDR3 length: 16 amino acids. The CDR3 DNA sequence: TGTGCCAGCAGCTTGAGTTTTGGAGGCGGCAACACTGAAGCTTTCTTT. Encoded protein: CASSLSFGGGNTEAFF.

The chain carries TRBV18 and TRBJ1-1; tentative D call: TRBD1 (6 bases). V lost 3 bases and J 0 bases, leaving 11 bases between the germline ends. Germline loops: CDR1 KGHSH, CDR2 LQKENI. The CDR3 runs 15 residues. In DNA, the CDR3 is TGTGCCAGCTCACCGCAAAGGACAGTGAACACTGAAGCTTTCTTT. Protein product: CASSPQRTVNTEAFF.

This chain connects TRBV6-1 to TRBJ2-7, with 10 bases aligning to TRBD2. The V gene end was trimmed by 3 bases and the J gene end by 2 bases; junction bases not matched to a gene: 13. CDR1 is MNHNS, CDR2 SASEGT, per germline. The CDR3 length is 18 residues. The CDR3 sequence: CASSELRTSGGSAYEQYF. In DNA, the CDR3 is TGTGCCAGCAGTGAGCTGAGGACTAGCGGAGGTAGCGCCTACGAGCAGTACTTC.

V and J are TRBV6-1 and TRBJ1-4; 7 bases line up with TRBD1. There are 13 residues in the CDR3. V lost 6 bases to trimming and J lost 2 bases; unmatched junction nucleotides: 0. Looked up from germline, CDR1 is MNHNS and CDR2 is SASEGT. For the CDR3, the DNA is TGTGCCAGCAGACAGGGGACTAATGAAAAACTGTTTTTT. This encodes CASRQGTNEKLFF.

This clone was recorded a few times. CDR3 region: CASRYPGLNFYGYTF. CDR3 nucleotides: TGTGCCAGTAGGTACCCGGGACTGAATTTCTATGGCTACACCTTC. V usage is TRBV19 and J usage is TRBJ1-2, with D maybe TRBD1 (5 bases). Trimming cost V 6 bases and J 4 bases, with 18 bases left between them. Germline V gene data show CDR1 as LNHDA and CDR2 as SQIVND (reference sequence). The CDR3 runs to 15 residues.

CDR3: CASSRGISYEQYF. Here the CDR3 DNA reads TGTGCCAGTTCACGGGGGATTTCCTACGAGCAGTACTTC. This sequence joins TRBV19 and TRBJ2-5, with a tentative D call TRBD2 (6 bases). The DNA end is a closer match to TRBJ2-7, so the J assignment may be wrong. CDR1 is LNHDA and CDR2 is SQIVND in the germline V gene (reference sequence). The CDR3 spans 13 residues.

The sample holds one count of this clone. One junction end does not reproduce the germline sequence, and a read error may be involved. This chain links TRBV7-9 with TRBJ2-1, with D possibly being TRBD2 (5 bases). Per the germline V gene, CDR1 is SEHNR and CDR2 is FQNEAQ (reference sequence). The CDR3 runs 16 residues. The CDR3: CSSSLIPGSAYNEQFF. CDR3 nucleotide sequence: TGTTCCAGCAGCTTAATCCCGGGGTCGGCCTACAATGAGCAGTTCTTC.

Here the CDR3 reads CASSDRSGKTNTGELFF. The CDR3 DNA reads as TGTGCCAGCAGTGACCGTAGCGGGAAGACGAACACCGGGGAGCTGTTTTTT. The rearrangement links TRBV6-4 to TRBJ2-2; 8 bases are shared with TRBD2. The germline V gene has CDR1 MRHNA and CDR2 SNTAGT. The CDR3 runs 17 residues. J lost 0 bases, V lost 2 bases, and 5 bases had no gene match.

This clone was observed a few times. The chain uses TRBV5-1 and TRBJ2-7, with D possibly being TRBD2 (6 bases). Germline CDR1 and CDR2: SGHRS and YFSETQ. This CDR3 has 13 residues. V was clipped by 0 bases and J by 5 bases, with 9 bases between them. CDR3 coding DNA: TGCGCCAGCAGCTTGGCTTCGGGGGACGAGCAGTACTTC. As protein: CASSLASGDEQYF.